Sequencing of this TCR beta chain was carried out in a study of T-cell reconstitution after alpha-beta-depleted transplantation in children. In its sample, this clonotype was seen many times. A TCRbeta library incorporating unique molecular identifiers was prepared. TCRdb re-called the PCR reads through MiXCR, storing one row per CDR3 protein. The sample has about 610,000 distinct CDR3 sequences, roughly a tenth seen once. CDR3 size: 17 residues. V lost 4 bases, J lost 6 bases, and 15 bases stayed unmatched. CDR1 SGDLS and CDR2 YYNGEE come from the germline V gene. This material consisted of PBMCs from the stem cell graft donor, taken from the stem cell graft. This clonotype originated in a human donor who donated a stem cell graft to a child with acute myeloid leukemia. V and J are TRBV9 and TRBJ2-1; 8 bases map to TRBD2. The CDR3 reads CASSRAISAGDSNEQFF. The CDR3 region has the DNA TGTGCCAGCAGCCGAGCTATTTCAGCGGGAGATAGCAATGAGCAGTTCTTC.